One sample yielded the 26 T cell receptor beta chains listed below, sequenced in a study of molecular identifiers for immune sequencing clone quantification. One entry per CDR3 protein results from TCRdb running MiXCR on the PCR reads. The sample shows over 100,000 distinct CDR3 sequences, about a third of them seen only once. Sequencing input: naive CD8+ T cells from blood, with Jurkat cell RNA spiked in. Subset given: FACS-sorted CD8+CD4-CCR7+CD45RA+ naive T cells. All receptors derive from a human donor in good health. Some libraries in this study had Jurkat cell RNA spiked in.

The CDR3 DNA is TGTGCCAGCAGTTTAACCCCCCCAACGGGGAACACTGAAGCTTTCTTT. This translates into CASSLTPPTGNTEAFF. This chain connects TRBV12-3 or TRBV12-4 to TRBJ1-1; no clear D gene. V lost 2 bases and J lost 1, with 14 bases in between. The CDR3 has 16 amino acids.

This clonotype was observed at least ten times. The chain is built from TRBV12-3 or TRBV12-4 and TRBJ2-6, with D tentatively TRBD1 (6 bases). V lost 2 bases and J 0 bases, leaving 8 bases between the germline ends. This CDR3 is built from 16 residues. In nucleotides, the CDR3 is TGTGCCAGCAGTTTACAGGGGCGCTCTGGGGCCAACGTCCTGACTTTC. This encodes CASSLQGRSGANVLTF.

The chain is built from TRBV27 and TRBJ2-1; no reliable D call. CDR3 length: 16 residues. Deletions cut 5 bases from V and 3 bases from J, with 17 bases between. Germline lookup yields CDR1 MNHEY and CDR2 SMNVEV (reference sequence). Here the CDR3 reads CASSLILPSDYNEQFF. DNA of the CDR3: TGTGCCAGCAGTCTAATATTACCCTCCGACTACAATGAGCAGTTCTTC.

This clonotype came up a few times. The chain joins TRBV25-1 to TRBJ2-5; D is uncertain. The CDR3 covers 13 residues. Trimming removed 3 bases from V and 4 bases from J, with 9 bases in between. Germline V CDR1 and CDR2: MGHDK, SYGVNS. Here the CDR3 DNA reads TGTGCCAGCAGTGACGACTGGCGAGAGACCCAGTACTTC. The encoded protein is CASSDDWRETQYF.

This clonotype was seen only a few times. This sequence joins TRBV25-1 and TRBJ2-3; 11 bases are a match to TRBD2. Germline V gene data show CDR1 as MGHDK and CDR2 as SYGVNS. V was clipped by 8 bases and J by 1 base; unmatched bases: 14. The CDR3 runs to 18 residues. CDR3 in DNA: TGTGCCAGCCCGCAGGCTAGCGGGAGGTTTCCATGCACAGATACGCAGTATTTT. This sequence encodes CASPQASGRFPCTDTQYF. The full variable domain, completed using reference TRBV25-1 and TRBJ2-3, is EADIYQTPRYLVIGTGKKITLECSQTMGHDKMYWYQQDPGMELHLIHYSYGVNSTEKGDLSSESTVSRIRTEHFPLTLESARPSHTSQYLCASPQASGRFPCTDTQYFGPGTRLTVL.

A few counts support this clonotype. V gene TRBV27 combines with J gene TRBJ2-1; D is unclear. V was clipped by 6 bases and J by 9 bases, with 12 bases between them. The CDR3 sequence is 12 residues long. Germline loops: CDR1 MNHEY, CDR2 SMNVEV (reference sequence). CDR3 nucleotides: TGTGCCAGCAGCGCCACACTGAGTGAGCAGTTCTTC. Protein sequence: CASSATLSEQFF.

This clonotype occurred many times. V gene TRBV20-1 combines with J gene TRBJ1-1; the D gene is possibly TRBD1 (5 bases). Germline CDR1 is DFQATT and CDR2 is SNEGSKA (reference sequence). This CDR3 region has 11 residues. The CDR3 is CIIQENTEAFF. The CDR3 DNA is TGCATTATACAGGAGAACACTGAAGCTTTCTTT.

In its sample, this clonotype was seen a few times. The genes are TRBV7-3 and TRBJ2-1; 10 positions agree with TRBD2. The CDR3 has 15 amino acids. V lost 3 bases and J lost 7; bases outside the gene matches: 6. The germline V gene has CDR1 SGHTA and CDR2 FQGTGA. The CDR3 bases are TGTGCCAGCAGCTTCTCAGCGGGAGGGATTAATGAGCAGTTCTTC. It is translated as CASSFSAGGINEQFF.

The chain links TRBV4-3 to TRBJ2-3; D is perhaps TRBD2 (6 bases). This CDR3 comprises 18 residues. CDR1 is LGHNA, CDR2 YSLEER, per germline. Trimming shortened V by 1 base and J by 2 bases, and 19 bases separated the two germline ends. The CDR3 loop is CASSQGGNYGSNTDTQYF. CDR3 coding DNA: TGCGCCAGCAGCCAAGGGGGAAATTACGGGAGCAACACAGATACGCAGTATTTT.

Comment on this clonotype: A much larger clone lies one base from this, so it may be a read error. The chain couples TRBV7-6 to TRBJ2-1, with unresolved D. The CDR3 sequence is 13 residues long. Germline V CDR1 and CDR2: SGHVS, FNYEAQ. The CDR3 DNA follows: TGTCCCAGCAGCACTCAGCCGGACAATGAGCAGTTCTTC. This codes for CPSSTQPDNEQFF.

The V gene is TRBV11-2, the J gene TRBJ1-4; D uncertain. The V end lost 4 bases, the J end lost 7 bases, and 7 bases lay between the germline ends. Looked up from germline, CDR1 is SGHAT and CDR2 is FQNNGV. The CDR3 sequence is 12 residues long. CDR3 region: CASSSDREKLFF. DNA for the CDR3: TGTGCCAGCAGCTCGGACCGTGAAAAACTGTTTTTT.

This clonotype was detected only a few times. The chain is built from TRBV6-1 and TRBJ1-5; D gene ambiguous. CDR3 length equals 13 residues. The V gene's germline CDR1 is MNHNS and CDR2 SASEGT. The ends were cut back, 3 bases at V and 2 bases at J, with 5 bases in the middle. The CDR3 region is CASSEVGNQPQHF. CDR3 sequence (DNA): TGTGCCAGCAGTGAGGTGGGCAATCAGCCCCAGCATTTT.

As concerns this clonotype: A much larger clone differs by one base, so this may be a read error. The J gene is TRBJ1-5, the V gene TRBV7-9, with D uncertain. This CDR3 has 13 residues. Germline CDR1 reads SEHNR; CDR2 reads FQNEAQ (reference sequence). The ends were cut back, 8 bases at V and 0 bases at J, with 8 bases in the middle. CDR3 sequence reads: CASGLNSNQPQHF. The CDR3 DNA reads as TGTGCCAGCGGCCTTAATAGCAATCAGCCCCAGCATTTT.

Turning to this clonotype: A much larger clone differs from this one at a single base, so this may be a read error. The rearrangement uses TRBV28 and TRBJ2-7; TRBD1 or TRBD2 may be the D gene (5 bases each). This CDR3 region has 10 residues. CDR1 is MDHEN and CDR2 is SYDVKM in the germline V gene. V was clipped by 7 bases and J by 11 bases, with 12 bases between them. Here the CDR3 reads CASNGALEYF. For the CDR3, the DNA is TGTGCCAGCAACGGGGCACTAGAGTACTTC.

The table lists this clonotype with many counts. This chain joins TRBV29-1 and TRBJ2-2, with TRBD1 as a possible D gene (6 bases). Germline CDR1 SQVTM, CDR2 ANQGSEA. Trimming stripped 7 bases from V and 7 bases from J, with 10 bases between. CDR3 length: 11 amino acids. CDR3 nucleotides: TGCAGCGCCGAGGGGGACGGGGAGCTGTTTTTT. Its translation: CSAEGDGELFF.

Of note for this clonotype: A much larger clone lies a single base off, so this may be a read error. V gene TRBV7-2 combines with J gene TRBJ1-5; perhaps TRBD1 as D (5 bases). In germline, CDR1 is SGHTA, CDR2 FQGNSA. The CDR3 runs to 11 residues. The CDR3 loop is CVSRVEGPQHF. CDR3 coding DNA: TGTGTCAGCAGGGTTGAGGGGCCCCAGCATTTT.

This clonotype has a handful of counts. This rearrangement joins TRBV29-1 to TRBJ2-7, with D unclear. Germline V gene data show CDR1 as SQVTM and CDR2 as ANQGSEA. The CDR3 runs 13 residues. Trimming stripped 6 bases from V and 4 bases from J, with 16 bases between. The CDR3: CSVLTPRSYEQYF. Here the CDR3 DNA reads TGCAGCGTGTTAACCCCACGGTCTTACGAGCAGTACTTC.

The table lists this clonotype with a few counts. This sequence joins TRBV20-1 and TRBJ2-1, with TRBD2 matching 9 bases. The J segment lost 3 bases and the V segment lost 3 bases, leaving 6 bases of the junction unmatched. This CDR3 region has 15 residues. CDR1 is DFQATT, CDR2 SNEGSKA, per germline (reference sequence). In DNA form, the CDR3 reads TGCAGTGCTAGGGCTAGCGGGGCCTTCTACAATGAGCAGTTCTTC. Protein product: CSARASGAFYNEQFF.

The chain carries TRBV12-3 or TRBV12-4 and TRBJ2-2, with D perhaps being TRBD1 or TRBD2 (5 bases each). This CDR3 is 10 amino acids long. The V and J ends lost 9 bases and 7 bases respectively, with 6 bases between them. The CDR3 nucleotides are TGTGCCAGGAGGGGCGGGGAGCTGTTTTTT. Translated, it gives CARRGGELFF.

The J gene is TRBJ1-1, the V gene TRBV7-3, with D perhaps TRBD1 (6 bases). The germline V and J ends were trimmed by 5 bases and 4 bases, with 14 bases remaining between them. The CDR3 sequence is 14 residues long. CDR1 and CDR2 (germline): SGHTA, FQGTGA. The CDR3 loop is CASSPGGGPTEAFF. Here the CDR3 DNA reads TGTGCCAGCAGCCCCGGGGGGGGGCCCACTGAAGCTTTCTTT.

Concerning this clonotype itself: A much larger clone lies one base from this, so it may be a read error. This sequence joins TRBV27 and TRBJ2-1; 9 nucleotides match TRBD1. The CDR3 is made up of 14 amino acids. Germline V gives CDR1 MNHEY, CDR2 SMNVEV (reference sequence). Germline trimming cut 6 bases from V and 9 bases from J; bases unmatched to any gene: 9. In DNA, the CDR3 is TGTGCCAGCAGCTTACAGGGGGCGTGGGCTGAGCAGTTCTTC. Encoded protein: CASSLQGAWAEQFF.

CDR3 in DNA: TGTGCCAGCAAAGCGCAAGCGGGACCATACAATGAGCAGTTCTTC. This gives the protein CASKAQAGPYNEQFF. V usage is TRBV12-3 or TRBV12-4 and J usage is TRBJ2-1; TRBD2 matches at 7 bases. This CDR3 region has 15 residues. The J segment lost 4 bases and the V segment lost 7 bases, leaving 10 bases of the junction unmatched.

This chain connects TRBV14 to TRBJ2-7, with D hard to call. The CDR3 extends over 15 amino acids. Germline CDR1 is SGHDN and CDR2 is FVKESK. Trimming pared 2 bases from V and 3 bases from J, leaving 14 bases between. This CDR3 reads CASSQRYTALYEQYF. In nucleotides, the CDR3 is TGTGCCAGCAGCCAAAGGTATACAGCACTCTACGAGCAGTACTTC. Looking up the rest from reference TRBV14 and TRBJ2-7 gives the full variable domain: EAGVTQFPSHSVIEKGQTVTLRCDPISGHDNLYWYRRVMGKEIKFLLHFVKESKQDESGMPNNRFLAERTGGTYSTLKVQPAELEDSGVYFCASSQRYTALYEQYFGPGTRLTVT.

This clonotype has only a few counts. This sequence joins TRBV6-5 and TRBJ1-2; D remains ambiguous. V was shortened by 0 bases and J by 4 bases, with 6 bases between the two germline ends. This CDR3 has 13 residues. Germline V gives CDR1 MNHEY, CDR2 SVGAGI. In DNA form, the CDR3 reads TGTGCCAGCAGTTACTCGGAGGGCTATGGCTACACCTTC. As protein: CASSYSEGYGYTF.

A note on this clonotype: A read error is possible here, since a much larger clone lies one base away. This chain uses TRBV28 with TRBJ2-4; 9 positions match TRBD2. This CDR3 comprises 17 residues. In germline, CDR1 is MDHEN, CDR2 SYDVKM. The CDR3 loop is CASSLTVASGTKSIQYF. Written as DNA, the CDR3 is TGTGCCAGCAGTTTAACTGTGGCTAGCGGGACCAAAAGCATTCAGTACTTC.

The chain couples TRBV6-2 or TRBV6-3 to TRBJ2-3; TRBD2 matches 10 bases. The V segment lost 8 bases and the J segment 0 bases; nucleotides outside the gene matches: 5. The CDR3 totals 15 residues. CDR1 and CDR2 (germline): MNHEY, SVGEGT. CDR3 sequence reads: CASLTSGASTDTQYF. The CDR3, as DNA: TGTGCCAGCCTTACTAGCGGGGCAAGCACAGATACGCAGTATTTT.